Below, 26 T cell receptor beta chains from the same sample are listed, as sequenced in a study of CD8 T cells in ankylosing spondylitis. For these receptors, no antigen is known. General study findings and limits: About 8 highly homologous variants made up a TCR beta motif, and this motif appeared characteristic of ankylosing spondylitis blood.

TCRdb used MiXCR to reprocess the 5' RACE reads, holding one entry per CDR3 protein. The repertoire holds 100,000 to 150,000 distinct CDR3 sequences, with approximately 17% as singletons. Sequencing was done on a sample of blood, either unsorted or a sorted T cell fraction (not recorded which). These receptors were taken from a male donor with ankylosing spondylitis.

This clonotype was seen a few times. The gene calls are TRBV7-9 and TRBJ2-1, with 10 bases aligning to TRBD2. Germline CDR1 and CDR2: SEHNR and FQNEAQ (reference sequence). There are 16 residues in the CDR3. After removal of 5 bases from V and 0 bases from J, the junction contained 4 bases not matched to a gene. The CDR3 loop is CASSLRTSGSYNEQFF. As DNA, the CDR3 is TGTGCCAGCAGCCTCAGGACTAGCGGCTCCTACAATGAGCAGTTCTTC.

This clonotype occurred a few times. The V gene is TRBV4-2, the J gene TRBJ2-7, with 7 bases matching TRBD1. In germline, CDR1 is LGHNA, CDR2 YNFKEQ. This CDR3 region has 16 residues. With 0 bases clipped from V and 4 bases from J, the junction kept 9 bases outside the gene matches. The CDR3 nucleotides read TGTGCCAGCAGCCAAGAGGAAACAGGGGTCTCTTACGAGCAGTACTTC. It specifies CASSQEETGVSYEQYF.

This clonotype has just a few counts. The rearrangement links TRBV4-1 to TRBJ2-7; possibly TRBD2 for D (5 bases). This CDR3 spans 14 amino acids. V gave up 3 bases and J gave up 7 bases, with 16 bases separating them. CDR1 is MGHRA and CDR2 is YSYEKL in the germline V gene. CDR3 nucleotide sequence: TGCGCCAGCAGCCACGGACTCTTAGCATTGGAGCAGTACTTC. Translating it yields CASSHGLLALEQYF.

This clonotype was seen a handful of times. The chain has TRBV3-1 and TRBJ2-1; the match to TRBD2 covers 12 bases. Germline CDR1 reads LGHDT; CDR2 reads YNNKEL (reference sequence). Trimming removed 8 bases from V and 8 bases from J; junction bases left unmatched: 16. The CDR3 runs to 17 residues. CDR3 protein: CASRAGSRTSGIYEQFF. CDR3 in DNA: TGTGCCAGCCGCGCGGGGTCCCGGACTAGCGGGATATATGAGCAGTTCTTC.

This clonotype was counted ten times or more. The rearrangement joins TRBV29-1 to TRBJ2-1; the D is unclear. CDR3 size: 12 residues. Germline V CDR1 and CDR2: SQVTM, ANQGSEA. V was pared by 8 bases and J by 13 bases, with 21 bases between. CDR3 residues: CSSEELGYVQFF. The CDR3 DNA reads TGCAGCTCCGAAGAGTTGGGCTACGTCCAGTTCTTC.

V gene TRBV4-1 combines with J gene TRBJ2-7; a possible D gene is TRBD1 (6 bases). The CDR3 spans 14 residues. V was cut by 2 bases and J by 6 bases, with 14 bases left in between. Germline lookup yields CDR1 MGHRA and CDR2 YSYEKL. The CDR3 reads CASSQYRDRREQYF. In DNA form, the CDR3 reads TGCGCCAGCAGCCAATACAGGGACCGCCGCGAGCAGTACTTC.

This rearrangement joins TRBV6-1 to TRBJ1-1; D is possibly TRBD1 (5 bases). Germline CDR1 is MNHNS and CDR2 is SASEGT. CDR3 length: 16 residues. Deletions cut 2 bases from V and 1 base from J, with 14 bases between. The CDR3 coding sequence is TGTGCCAGCAGTGAAATATCGACAGACTGGAACACTGAAGCTTTCTTT. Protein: CASSEISTDWNTEAFF.

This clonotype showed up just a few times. CDR3 in amino acids: CSVEDSRQFF. CDR3 DNA: TGCAGCGTTGAAGACTCTCGGCAGTTCTTC. The chain links TRBV29-1 to TRBJ2-1; no reliable D call. CDR1 is SQVTM, CDR2 ANQGSEA, per germline. The CDR3 extends over 10 amino acids. Trimming removed 0 bases from V and 12 bases from J, with 6 bases in between.

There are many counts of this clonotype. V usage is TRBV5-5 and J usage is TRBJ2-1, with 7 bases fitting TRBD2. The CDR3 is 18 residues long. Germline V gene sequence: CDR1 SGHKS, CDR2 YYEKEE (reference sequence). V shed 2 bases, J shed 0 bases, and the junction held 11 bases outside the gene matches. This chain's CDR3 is CASSLGSTSWSSYNEQFF. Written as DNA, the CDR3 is TGTGCCAGCAGCTTAGGATCGACTAGCTGGAGCTCCTACAATGAGCAGTTCTTC.

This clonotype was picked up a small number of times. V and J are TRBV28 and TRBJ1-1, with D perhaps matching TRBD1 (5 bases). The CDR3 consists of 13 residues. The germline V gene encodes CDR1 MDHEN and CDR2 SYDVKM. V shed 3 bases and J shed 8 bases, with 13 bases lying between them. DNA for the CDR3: TGTGCCAGCAGTTTCTCCGGGACTGCCGAAGCTTTCTTT. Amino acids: CASSFSGTAEAFF.

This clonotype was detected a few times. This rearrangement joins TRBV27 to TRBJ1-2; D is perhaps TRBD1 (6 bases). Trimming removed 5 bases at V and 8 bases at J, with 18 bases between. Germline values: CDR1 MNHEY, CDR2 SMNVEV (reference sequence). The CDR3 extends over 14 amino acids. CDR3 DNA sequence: TGTGCCAGCAGTGCCCCTGACAGGATGGAGGGCTACACCTTC. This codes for CASSAPDRMEGYTF.

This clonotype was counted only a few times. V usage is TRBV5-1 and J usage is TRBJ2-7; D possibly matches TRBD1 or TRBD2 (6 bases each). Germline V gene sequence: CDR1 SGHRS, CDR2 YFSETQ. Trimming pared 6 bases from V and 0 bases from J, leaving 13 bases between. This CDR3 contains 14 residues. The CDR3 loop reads CASTTPGASYEQYF. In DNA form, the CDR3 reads TGCGCCAGCACCACACCGGGGGCCTCCTACGAGCAGTACTTC. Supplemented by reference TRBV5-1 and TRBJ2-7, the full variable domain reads KAGVTQTPRYLIKTRGQQVTLSCSPISGHRSVSWYQQTPGQGLQFLFEYFSETQRNKGNFPGRFSGRQFSNSRSEMNVSTLELGDSALYLCASTTPGASYEQYFGPGTRLTVT.

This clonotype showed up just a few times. For the CDR3, the DNA is TGTGCCACCAGTGATTTGACGCAACCCGGGGAGCTGTTTTTT. Its translation is CATSDLTQPGELFF. The rearrangement uses TRBV24-1 and TRBJ2-2; unclear D gene. CDR1 is KGHDR and CDR2 is SFDVKD in the germline V gene. Trimming cost V 0 bases and J 6 bases, with 7 bases left between them. This CDR3 has 14 residues.

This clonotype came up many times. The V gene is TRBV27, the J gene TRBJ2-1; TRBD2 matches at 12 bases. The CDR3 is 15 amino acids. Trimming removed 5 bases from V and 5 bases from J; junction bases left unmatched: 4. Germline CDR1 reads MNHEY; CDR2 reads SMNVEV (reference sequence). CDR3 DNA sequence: TGTGCCAGCAGTATACTAGCGGGAGGAAACAATGAGCAGTTCTTC. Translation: CASSILAGGNNEQFF.

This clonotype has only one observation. The CDR3 loop is CASPRSQGGTGELFF. The CDR3 DNA sequence: TGTGCCAGCCCCCGGTCCCAGGGGGGGACCGGGGAGCTGTTTTTT. The chain links TRBV27 to TRBJ2-2; the D call may be TRBD1 or TRBD2 (7 bases each). V was pared by 8 bases and J by 5 bases, with 18 bases between. Germline-derived CDR1 and CDR2 are MNHEY and SMNVEV (reference sequence). The CDR3 is made up of 15 amino acids.

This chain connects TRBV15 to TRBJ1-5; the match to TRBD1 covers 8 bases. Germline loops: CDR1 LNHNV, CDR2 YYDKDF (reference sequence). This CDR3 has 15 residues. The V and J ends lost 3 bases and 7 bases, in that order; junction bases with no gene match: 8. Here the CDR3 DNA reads TGTGCCACCAGCAGGACAGGGGCGGTGGGCCAGCCCCAGCATTTT. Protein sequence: CATSRTGAVGQPQHF.

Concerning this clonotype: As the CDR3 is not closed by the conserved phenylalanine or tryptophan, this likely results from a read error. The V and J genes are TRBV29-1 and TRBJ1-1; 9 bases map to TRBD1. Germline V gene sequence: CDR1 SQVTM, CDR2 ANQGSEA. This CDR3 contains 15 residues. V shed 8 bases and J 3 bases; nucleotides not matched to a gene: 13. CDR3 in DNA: TGCAGCTTTTCCGGGACAGGGTACGGGGACACTGAAGCTTTCCTT. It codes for CSFSGTGYGDTEAFL.

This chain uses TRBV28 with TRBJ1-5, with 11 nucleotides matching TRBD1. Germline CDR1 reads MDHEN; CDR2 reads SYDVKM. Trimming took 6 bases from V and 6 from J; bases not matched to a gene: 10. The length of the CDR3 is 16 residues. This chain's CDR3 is CASSRERTGGFQPQHF. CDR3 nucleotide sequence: TGTGCCAGCAGCCGAGAGAGGACAGGGGGCTTTCAGCCCCAGCATTTT.

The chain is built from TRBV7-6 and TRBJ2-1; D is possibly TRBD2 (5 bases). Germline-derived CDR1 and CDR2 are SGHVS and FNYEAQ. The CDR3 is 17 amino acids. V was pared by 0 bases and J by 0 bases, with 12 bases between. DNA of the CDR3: TGTGCCAGCAGCTTAGCGGTTAGCGCGAGCTCCTACAATGAGCAGTTCTTC. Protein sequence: CASSLAVSASSYNEQFF.

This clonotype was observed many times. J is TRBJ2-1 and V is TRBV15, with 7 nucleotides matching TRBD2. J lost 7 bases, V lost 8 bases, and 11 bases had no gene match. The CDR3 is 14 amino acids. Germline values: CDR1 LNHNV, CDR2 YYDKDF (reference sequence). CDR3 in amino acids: CATQSSAGENEQFF. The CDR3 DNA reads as TGTGCCACCCAGTCCTCCGCGGGGGAGAATGAGCAGTTCTTC. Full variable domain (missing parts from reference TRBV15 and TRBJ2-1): DAMVIQNPRYQVTQFGKPVTLSCSQTLNHNVMYWYQQKSSQAPKLLFHYYDKDFNNEADTPDNFQSRRPNTSFCFLDIRSPGLGDTAMYLCATQSSAGENEQFFGPGTRLTVL.

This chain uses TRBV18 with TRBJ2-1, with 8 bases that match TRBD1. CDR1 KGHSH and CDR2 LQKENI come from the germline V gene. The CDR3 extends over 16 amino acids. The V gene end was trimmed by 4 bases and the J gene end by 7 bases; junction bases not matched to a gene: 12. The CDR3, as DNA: TGTGCCAGCTCACTCGTAGGACAGGGCACCTCGAATGAGCAGTTCTTC. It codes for CASSLVGQGTSNEQFF.

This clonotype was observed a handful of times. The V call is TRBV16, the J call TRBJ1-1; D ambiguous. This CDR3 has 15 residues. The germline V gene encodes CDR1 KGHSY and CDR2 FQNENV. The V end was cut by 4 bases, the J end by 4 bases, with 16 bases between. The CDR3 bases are TGTGCCAGCAGCCGTTCTTGGGGTGTAGGCACTGAAGCTTTCTTT. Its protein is CASSRSWGVGTEAFF.

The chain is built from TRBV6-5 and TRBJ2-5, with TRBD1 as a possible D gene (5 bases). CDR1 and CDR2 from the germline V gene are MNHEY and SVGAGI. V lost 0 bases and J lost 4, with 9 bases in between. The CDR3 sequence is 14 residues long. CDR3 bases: TGTGCCAGCAGTTACTCGACGGACACAGAGACCCAGTACTTC. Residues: CASSYSTDTETQYF.

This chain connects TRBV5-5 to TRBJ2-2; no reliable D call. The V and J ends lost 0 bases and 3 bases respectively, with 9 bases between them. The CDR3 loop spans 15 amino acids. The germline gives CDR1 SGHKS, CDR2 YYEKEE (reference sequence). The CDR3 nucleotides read TGTGCCAGCAGCTTGGGCAGGCACTACACCGGGGAGCTGTTTTTT. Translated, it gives CASSLGRHYTGELFF.

Here the CDR3 DNA reads TGTGCCAGCAGCCAGAGACCTAGCGGGATTTCCTACAATGAGCAGTTCTTC. It encodes CASSQRPSGISYNEQFF. The chain carries TRBV7-2 and TRBJ2-1; 9 bases map to TRBD2. J was trimmed by 1 base and V by 5 bases; bases with no gene match: 9. CDR3 length equals 17 residues. In germline, CDR1 is SGHTA, CDR2 FQGNSA.

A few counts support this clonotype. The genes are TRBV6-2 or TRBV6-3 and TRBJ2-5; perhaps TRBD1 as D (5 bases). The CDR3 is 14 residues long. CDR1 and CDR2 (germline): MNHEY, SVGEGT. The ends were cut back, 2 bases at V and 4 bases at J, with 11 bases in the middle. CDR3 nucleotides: TGTGCCAGCAGTTACGACAGCTTGGTAGAGACCCAGTACTTC. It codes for CASSYDSLVETQYF.